One sample yielded the 22 T cell receptor beta chains listed below, sequenced in a study of shared clonotypes between healthy human individuals. Sequencing was performed with immunoSEQ multiplex PCR; in TCRdb, only in-frame clones are kept and a portion is missing. The sample lists over a million clones; roughly 80% were seen once. The sample comprised memory CD4+ T cells sorted from blood. Subset: CD45RA-negative fraction. These TCRs come from a man in his late teens or twenties in good health.

On this clone: Other DNA sequences within the sample encode an identical CDR3. The chain joins TRBV7-9 to TRBJ2-2, with unresolved D. Trimming removed 2 bases from V and 4 bases from J, with 2 bases in between. Looked up from germline, CDR1 is SEHNR and CDR2 is FQNEAQ (reference sequence). The CDR3 loop spans 12 amino acids. The CDR3 DNA reads TGTGCCAGCAGCTTATCCACCGGGGAGCTGTTTTTT. Translating it yields CASSLSTGELFF.

V and J are TRBV6-6 and TRBJ2-3; D remains unclear. The CDR3 loop spans 15 amino acids. V shed 0 bases and J shed 2 bases, with 9 bases lying between them. Germline V lookup: CDR1 MNHNY, CDR2 SVGAGI (reference sequence). Here the CDR3 reads CASSYSKIPTDTQYF. Here the CDR3 DNA reads TGTGCCAGCAGTTACTCGAAGATTCCCACAGATACGCAGTATTTT.

This chain connects TRBV7-2 to TRBJ2-2, with 8 nucleotides matching TRBD2. This CDR3 comprises 16 residues. Germline trimming cut 4 bases from V and 4 bases from J; bases unmatched to any gene: 8. Germline values: CDR1 SGHTA, CDR2 FQGNSA. The CDR3 bases are TGTGCCAGCAGCTCGACGGGGGGGCCCTCCACCGGGGAGCTGTTTTTT. This encodes CASSSTGGPSTGELFF.

The gene calls are TRBV9 and TRBJ2-5, with D uncertain. The CDR3 has 14 amino acids. Germline loops: CDR1 SGDLS, CDR2 YYNGEE. The V end was cut by 0 bases, the J end by 5 bases, with 11 bases between. Here the CDR3 DNA reads TGTGCCAGCAGCGTAGAGTTGGGGTGGGAGACCCAGTACTTC. It specifies CASSVELGWETQYF.

The gene calls are TRBV29-1 and TRBJ2-1, with 7 bases aligning to TRBD1. The CDR3 consists of 13 residues. The V gene end was trimmed by 5 bases and the J gene end by 6 bases; junction bases not matched to a gene: 7. Germline CDR1 and CDR2: SQVTM and ANQGSEA. The chain's CDR3 is CSVLRTGLNEQFF. CDR3 DNA: TGCAGCGTTCTCCGGACAGGCCTCAATGAGCAGTTCTTC.

The V and J genes are TRBV6-4 and TRBJ2-7; D gene unclear. The CDR3 is made up of 14 amino acids. Trimming removed 5 bases at V and 3 bases at J, with 14 bases between. The germline gives CDR1 MRHNA, CDR2 SNTAGT. The CDR3 region is CASSPEPGRYEQYF. CDR3 coding DNA: TGTGCCAGCAGTCCTGAGCCGGGCCGCTACGAGCAGTACTTC.

V gene TRBV30 combines with J gene TRBJ1-2; D unclear. The length of the CDR3 is 13 residues. Trimming took 2 bases from V and 2 from J, leaving 9 bases between them. Germline V gene data show CDR1 as GTSNPN and CDR2 as SVGIG (reference sequence). CDR3 bases: TGTGCCTGGAGTTTACAGACAAACTATGGCTACACCTTC. Translation: CAWSLQTNYGYTF.

This chain links TRBV15 with TRBJ1-2, with D possibly matching TRBD1 (5 bases). Germline-derived CDR1 and CDR2 are LNHNV and YYDKDF (reference sequence). CDR3 length equals 17 residues. V lost 4 bases and J lost 1, with 19 bases in between. The CDR3 region has the DNA TGTGCCACCAGCAACCGGGACGGGCGATTCCTTAACTATGGCTACACCTTC. Encoded protein: CATSNRDGRFLNYGYTF.

In the case of this clone: The same CDR3 is also encoded by other DNA sequences in this sample. The chain is built from TRBV18 and TRBJ2-7; D is unclear. In germline, CDR1 is KGHSH, CDR2 LQKENI. Trimming took 0 bases from V and 1 from J, leaving 4 bases between them. The CDR3 runs 13 residues. The CDR3 DNA sequence: TGTGCCAGCTCACCACCAAGTTCCTACGAGCAGTACTTC. This encodes CASSPPSSYEQYF.

There are many counts of this clone. The V call is TRBV7-2, the J call TRBJ1-2; D gene ambiguous. The CDR3 is 12 amino acids. Trimming took 1 base from V and 7 from J, leaving 7 bases between them. The germline V gene has CDR1 SGHTA and CDR2 FQGNSA. CDR3 nucleotides: TGTGCCAGCAGCTTAGGCCGAAGTGGCTACACCTTC. Translating it yields CASSLGRSGYTF.

This rearrangement joins TRBV2 to TRBJ2-7, with 8 nucleotides matching TRBD1. The V and J ends lost 5 bases and 1 base, in that order; junction bases with no gene match: 4. The CDR3 spans 14 residues. Germline assignment: CDR1 SNHLY and CDR2 FYNNEI. CDR3 in amino acids: CASSSGQASYEQYF. CDR3 DNA sequence: TGTGCCAGCAGTTCGGGACAGGCGTCCTACGAGCAGTACTTC. Based on the CDR3 plus reference TRBV2 and TRBJ2-7, the full variable domain is EPEVTQTPSHQVTQMGQEVILRCVPISNHLYFYWYRQILGQKVEFLVSFYNNEISEKSEIFDDQFSVERPDGSNFTLKIRSTKLEDSAMYFCASSSGQASYEQYFGPGTRLTVT.

This clone was seen more than once but under ten times. V and J are TRBV5-1 and TRBJ2-7; 9 bases agree with TRBD1. Germline CDR1 reads SGHRS; CDR2 reads YFSETQ. CDR3 size: 15 residues. Trimming cost V 3 bases and J 5 bases; bases outside gene matches: 9. The CDR3 DNA is TGCGCCAGCAGCTCGGGACAGGGTAGATTAGACGAGCAGTACTTC. Its protein is CASSSGQGRLDEQYF.

The rearrangement joins TRBV10-3 to TRBJ2-1; 12 bases are shared with TRBD2. From germline, CDR1 is ENHRY and CDR2 SYGVKD. J gave up 5 bases and V 6 bases, and 2 bases lay outside the gene matches. The length of the CDR3 is 14 residues. The DNA of the CDR3 is TGTGCCATCAGCACTAGCGGGAGGCACAATGAGCAGTTCTTC. Amino acids: CAISTSGRHNEQFF.

To note about this clone: Other nucleotide sequences from this sample produce the same CDR3. The V gene is TRBV10-3, the J gene TRBJ2-7, with a weak D call TRBD2 (6 bases). The CDR3 covers 14 residues. CDR1 is ENHRY, CDR2 SYGVKD, per germline. V was trimmed by 0 bases and J by 2 bases, leaving 8 bases between them. DNA of the CDR3: TGTGCCATCAGTGAGTCGGGACTGGCCTACGAGCAGTACTTC. Its translation is CAISESGLAYEQYF.

This clone was seen more than once but under ten times. The gene calls are TRBV7-2 and TRBJ2-2; possible D gene TRBD2, 6 bases. The CDR3 is 15 amino acids. V lost 5 bases, J lost 6 bases, and 16 bases lay in between. Germline V gives CDR1 SGHTA, CDR2 FQGNSA. CDR3 sequence: CASSTETRKAGELFF. DNA for the CDR3: TGTGCCAGCAGCACTGAGACTAGGAAGGCCGGGGAGCTGTTTTTT.

The DNA of the CDR3 is TGCGCCAGCGTTAAGGGGACTAGCGGGGGGCTTGCGGAGACCCAGTACTTC. As protein: CASVKGTSGGLAETQYF. The chain couples TRBV10-2 to TRBJ2-5; 15 bases line up with TRBD2. This CDR3 has 17 amino acids. Germline V lookup: CDR1 WSHSY, CDR2 SAAADI. The V and J ends lost 8 bases and 5 bases, in that order; junction bases with no gene match: 12.

V is TRBV5-1 and J is TRBJ1-2; D is uncertain. The CDR3 is 13 amino acids. V was trimmed by 4 bases and J by 7 bases, leaving 14 bases between them. Germline CDR1 reads SGHRS; CDR2 reads YFSETQ. CDR3 in amino acids: CASSPADGLGYTF. Here the CDR3 DNA reads TGCGCCAGCAGCCCCGCCGACGGGCTTGGCTACACCTTC. Together with reference TRBV5-1 and TRBJ1-2, the CDR3 gives the full variable domain: KAGVTQTPRYLIKTRGQQVTLSCSPISGHRSVSWYQQTPGQGLQFLFEYFSETQRNKGNFPGRFSGRQFSNSRSEMNVSTLELGDSALYLCASSPADGLGYTFGSGTRLTVV.

The V and J genes are TRBV18 and TRBJ2-2; 10 nucleotides line up with TRBD2. CDR3 length equals 14 residues. V shed 8 bases and J 6 bases; nucleotides not matched to a gene: 6. Germline values: CDR1 KGHSH, CDR2 LQKENI. Here the CDR3 DNA reads TGTGCCAGCCCACGGACTAGCGGAGCCGGGGAGCTGTTTTTT. Translation gives CASPRTSGAGELFF.

The CDR3 sequence is CASSGENEQYF. The CDR3 bases are TGTGCCAGCAGCGGCGAGAACGAGCAGTACTTC. The rearrangement links TRBV7-9 to TRBJ2-7; D not certain. The CDR3 has 11 amino acids. Germline CDR1 and CDR2: SEHNR and FQNEAQ (reference sequence). The V and J ends lost 5 bases and 5 bases respectively, with 7 bases between them.

The sample holds many counts of this clone. This rearrangement joins TRBV6-6 to TRBJ2-7; 8 bases agree with TRBD1. The CDR3 length is 15 residues. J was trimmed by 3 bases and V by 2 bases; bases with no gene match: 6. The V gene's germline CDR1 is MNHNY and CDR2 SVGAGI (reference sequence). CDR3 nucleotides: TGTGCCAGCAGTTACGCGGGACAGGTTGACTACGAGCAGTACTTC. Translating gives CASSYAGQVDYEQYF.

The sample holds many counts of this clone. This sequence joins TRBV9 and TRBJ2-3; D is unresolved. Trimming took off 0 bases at V and 5 bases at J, with 7 bases between the two ends. This CDR3 region has 13 residues. The germline CDR1 and CDR2 sequences are SGDLS and YYNGEE. CDR3 DNA sequence: TGTGCCAGCAGCGTAGACGGATTAGATACGCAGTATTTT. Its protein is CASSVDGLDTQYF.

This clone was picked up many times. The rearrangement links TRBV27 to TRBJ1-1; tentative D call: TRBD1 (6 bases). Germline V gene data show CDR1 as MNHEY and CDR2 as SMNVEV (reference sequence). Trimming removed 3 bases from V and 0 bases from J, with 26 bases in between. This CDR3 region has 20 residues. The CDR3 nucleotides are TGTGCCAGCAGTTTTAGTACCCCTGGACAGAACGGCGGAGTGAACACTGAAGCTTTCTTT. It encodes CASSFSTPGQNGGVNTEAFF.